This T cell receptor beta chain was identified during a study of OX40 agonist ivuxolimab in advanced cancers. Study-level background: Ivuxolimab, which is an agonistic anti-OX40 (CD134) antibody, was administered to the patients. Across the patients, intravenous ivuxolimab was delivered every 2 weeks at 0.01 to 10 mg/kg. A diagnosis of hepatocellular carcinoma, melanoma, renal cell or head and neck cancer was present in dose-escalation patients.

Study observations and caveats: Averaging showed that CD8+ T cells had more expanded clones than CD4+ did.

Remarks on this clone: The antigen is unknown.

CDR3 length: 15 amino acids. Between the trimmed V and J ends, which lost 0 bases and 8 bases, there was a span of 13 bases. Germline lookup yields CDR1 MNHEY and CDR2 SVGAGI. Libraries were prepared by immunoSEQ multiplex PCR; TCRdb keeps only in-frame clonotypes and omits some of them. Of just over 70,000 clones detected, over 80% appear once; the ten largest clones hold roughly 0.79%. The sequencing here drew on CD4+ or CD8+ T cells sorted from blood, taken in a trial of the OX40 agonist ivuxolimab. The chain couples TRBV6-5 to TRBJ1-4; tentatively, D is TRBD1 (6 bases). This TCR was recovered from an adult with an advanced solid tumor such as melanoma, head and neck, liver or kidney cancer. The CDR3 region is CASSYSAGVGEKLFF. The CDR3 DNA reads TGTGCCAGCAGTTACTCGGCAGGGGTAGGAGAAAAACTGTTTTTT.